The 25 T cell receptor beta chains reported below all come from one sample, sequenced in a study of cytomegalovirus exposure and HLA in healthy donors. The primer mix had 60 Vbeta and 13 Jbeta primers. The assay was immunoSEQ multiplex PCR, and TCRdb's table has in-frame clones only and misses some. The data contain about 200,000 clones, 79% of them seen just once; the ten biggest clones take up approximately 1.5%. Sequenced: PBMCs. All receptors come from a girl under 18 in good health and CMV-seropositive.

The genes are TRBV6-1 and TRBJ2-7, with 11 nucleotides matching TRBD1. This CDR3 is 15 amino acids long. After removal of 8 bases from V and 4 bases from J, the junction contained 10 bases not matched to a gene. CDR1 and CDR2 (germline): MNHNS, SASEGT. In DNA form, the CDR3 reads TGTGCCAGCGTAGATGCCGGACAGGGGGCTTACGAGCAGTACTTC. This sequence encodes CASVDAGQGAYEQYF.

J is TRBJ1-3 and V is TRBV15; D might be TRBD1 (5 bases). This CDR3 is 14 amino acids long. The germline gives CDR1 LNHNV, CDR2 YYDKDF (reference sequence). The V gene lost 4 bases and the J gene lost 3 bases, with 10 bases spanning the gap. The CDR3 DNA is TGTGCCACCAGCACTTGGGGCGATGGAAACACCATATATTTT. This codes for CATSTWGDGNTIYF.

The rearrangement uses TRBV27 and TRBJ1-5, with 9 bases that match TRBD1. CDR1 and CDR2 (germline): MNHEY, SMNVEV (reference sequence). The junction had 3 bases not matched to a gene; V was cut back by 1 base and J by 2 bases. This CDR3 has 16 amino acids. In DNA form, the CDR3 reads TGTGCCAGCAGTTTATTGGGACAGGGTGGCAATCAGCCCCAGCATTTT. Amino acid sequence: CASSLLGQGGNQPQHF.

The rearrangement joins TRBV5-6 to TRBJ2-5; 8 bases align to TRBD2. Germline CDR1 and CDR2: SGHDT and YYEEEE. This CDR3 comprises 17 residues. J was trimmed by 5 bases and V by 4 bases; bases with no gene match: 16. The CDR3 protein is CASSPTPRGDVSETQYF. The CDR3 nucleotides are TGTGCCAGCAGCCCAACCCCGCGGGGGGACGTCAGTGAGACCCAGTACTTC.

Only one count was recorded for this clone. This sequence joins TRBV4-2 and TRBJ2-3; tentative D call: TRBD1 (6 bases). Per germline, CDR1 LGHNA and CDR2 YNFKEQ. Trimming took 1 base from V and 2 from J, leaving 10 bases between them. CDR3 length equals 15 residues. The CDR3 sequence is CASSQVGDNTDTQYF. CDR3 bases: TGTGCCAGCAGCCAAGTCGGGGACAACACAGATACGCAGTATTTT.

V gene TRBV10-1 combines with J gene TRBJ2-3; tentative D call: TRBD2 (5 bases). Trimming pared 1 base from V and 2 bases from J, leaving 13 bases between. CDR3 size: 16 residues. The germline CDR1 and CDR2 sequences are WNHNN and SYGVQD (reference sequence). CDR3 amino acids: CASSEFGRGPTDTQYF. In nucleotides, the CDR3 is TGCGCCAGCAGTGAGTTCGGCCGAGGGCCCACAGATACGCAGTATTTT.

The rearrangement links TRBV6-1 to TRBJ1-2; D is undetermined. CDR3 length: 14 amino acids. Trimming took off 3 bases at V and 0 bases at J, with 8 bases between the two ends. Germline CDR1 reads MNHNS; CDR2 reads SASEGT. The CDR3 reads CASSDPGTNYGYTF. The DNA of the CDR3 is TGTGCCAGCAGTGACCCGGGAACTAACTATGGCTACACCTTC.

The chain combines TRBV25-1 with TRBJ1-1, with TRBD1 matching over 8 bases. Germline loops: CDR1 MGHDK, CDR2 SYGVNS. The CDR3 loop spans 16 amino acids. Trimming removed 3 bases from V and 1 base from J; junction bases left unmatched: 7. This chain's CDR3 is CASSEDRVGGNTEAFF. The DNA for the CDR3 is TGTGCCAGCAGTGAGGACAGGGTGGGGGGGAACACTGAAGCTTTCTTT.

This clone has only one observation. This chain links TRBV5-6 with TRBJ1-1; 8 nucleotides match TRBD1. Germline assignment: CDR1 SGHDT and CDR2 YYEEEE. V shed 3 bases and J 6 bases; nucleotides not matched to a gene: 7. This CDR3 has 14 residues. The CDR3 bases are TGTGCCAGCAGCTACAGGGGGTTAAGCTCTGAAGCTTTCTTT. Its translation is CASSYRGLSSEAFF. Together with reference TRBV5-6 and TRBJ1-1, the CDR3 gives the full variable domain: DAGVTQSPTHLIKTRGQQVTLRCSPKSGHDTVSWYQQALGQGPQFIFQYYEEEERQRGNFPDRFSGHQFPNYSSELNVNALLLGDSALYLCASSYRGLSSEAFFGQGTRLTVV.

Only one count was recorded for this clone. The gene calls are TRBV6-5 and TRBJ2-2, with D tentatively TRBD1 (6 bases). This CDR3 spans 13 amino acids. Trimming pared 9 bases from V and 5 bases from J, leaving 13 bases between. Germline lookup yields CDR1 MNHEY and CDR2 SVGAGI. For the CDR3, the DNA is TGTGCCAGTCAGGGGAGTCGGACCGGGGAGCTGTTTTTT. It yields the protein CASQGSRTGELFF.

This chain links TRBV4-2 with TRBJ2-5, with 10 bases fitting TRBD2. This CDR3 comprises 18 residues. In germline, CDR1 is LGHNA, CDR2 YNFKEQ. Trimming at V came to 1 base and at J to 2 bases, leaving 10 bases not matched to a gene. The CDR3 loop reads CASSQVKEAGGYQETQYF. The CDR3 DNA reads TGTGCCAGCAGCCAAGTTAAGGAAGCGGGGGGGTATCAAGAGACCCAGTACTTC.

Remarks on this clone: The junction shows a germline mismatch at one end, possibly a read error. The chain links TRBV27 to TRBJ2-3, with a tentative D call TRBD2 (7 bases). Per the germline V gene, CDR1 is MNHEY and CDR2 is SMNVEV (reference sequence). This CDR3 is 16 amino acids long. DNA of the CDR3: TGTGCCAGCACTTTAAGGCGGGGGCAAAGCACAGATACGCAGTATTTT. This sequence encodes CASTLRRGQSTDTQYF.

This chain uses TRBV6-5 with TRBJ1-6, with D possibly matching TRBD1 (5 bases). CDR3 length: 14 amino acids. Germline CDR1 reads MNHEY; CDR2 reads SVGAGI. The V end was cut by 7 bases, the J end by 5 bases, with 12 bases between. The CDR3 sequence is CASTLQGNNSPLHF. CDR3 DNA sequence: TGTGCCAGCACCCTGCAGGGAAATAATTCACCCCTCCACTTT.

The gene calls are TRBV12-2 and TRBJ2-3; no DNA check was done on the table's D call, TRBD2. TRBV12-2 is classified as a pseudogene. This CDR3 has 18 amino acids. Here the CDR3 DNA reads TGTGCAAGTCGCTCCCCTGGCAGCGGGGGGGCGGGCACAGATACGCAGTATTTT. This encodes CASRSPGSGGAGTDTQYF.

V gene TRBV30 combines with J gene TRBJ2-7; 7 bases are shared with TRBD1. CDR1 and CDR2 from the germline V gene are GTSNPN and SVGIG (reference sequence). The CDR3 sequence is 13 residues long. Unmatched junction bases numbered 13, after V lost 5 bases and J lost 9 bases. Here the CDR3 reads CAWLDRDAVGQYF. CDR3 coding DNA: TGTGCCTGGCTTGACAGGGATGCGGTCGGGCAGTACTTC. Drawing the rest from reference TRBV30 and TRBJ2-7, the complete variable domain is SQTIHQWPATLVQPVGSPLSLECTVEGTSNPNLYWYRQAAGRGLQLLFYSVGIGQISSEVPQNLSASRPQDRQFILSSKKLLLSDSGFYLCAWLDRDAVGQYFGPGTRLTVT.

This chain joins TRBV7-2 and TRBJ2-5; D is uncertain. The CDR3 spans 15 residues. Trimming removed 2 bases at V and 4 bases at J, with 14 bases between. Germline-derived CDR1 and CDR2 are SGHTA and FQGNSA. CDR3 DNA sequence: TGTGCCAGCAGCTTAAGTAGCAGCATGGGAGAGACCCAGTACTTC. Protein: CASSLSSSMGETQYF. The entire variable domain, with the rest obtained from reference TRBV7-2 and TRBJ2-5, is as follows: GAGVSQSPSNKVTEKGKDVELRCDPISGHTALYWYRQSLGQGLEFLIYFQGNSAPDKSGLPSDRFSAERTGGSVSTLTIQRTQQEDSAVYLCASSLSSSMGETQYFGPGTRLLVL.

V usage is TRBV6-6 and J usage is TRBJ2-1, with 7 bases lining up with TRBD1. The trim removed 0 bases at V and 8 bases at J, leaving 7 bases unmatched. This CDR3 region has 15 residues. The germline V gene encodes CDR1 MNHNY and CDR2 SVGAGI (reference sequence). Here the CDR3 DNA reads TGTGCCAGCAGTTACTCGTCTCAGGGGGTCGATGAGCAGTTCTTC. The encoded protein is CASSYSSQGVDEQFF.

CDR3 nucleotide sequence: TGCAGCGCTGGGACAGGGGTGAATGAGCAGTTCTTC. Its translation is CSAGTGVNEQFF. V is TRBV29-1 and J is TRBJ2-1, with 10 positions matching TRBD1. Germline V gene data show CDR1 as SQVTM and CDR2 as ANQGSEA. J was trimmed by 7 bases and V by 7 bases; bases with no gene match: 4. The CDR3 is made up of 12 amino acids.

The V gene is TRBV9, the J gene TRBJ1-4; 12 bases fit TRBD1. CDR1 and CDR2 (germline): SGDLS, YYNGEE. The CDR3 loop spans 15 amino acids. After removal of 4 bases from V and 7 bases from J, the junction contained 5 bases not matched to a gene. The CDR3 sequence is CASSPGTGGFEKLFF. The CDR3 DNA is TGTGCCAGCAGCCCTGGGACAGGGGGCTTTGAAAAACTGTTTTTT.

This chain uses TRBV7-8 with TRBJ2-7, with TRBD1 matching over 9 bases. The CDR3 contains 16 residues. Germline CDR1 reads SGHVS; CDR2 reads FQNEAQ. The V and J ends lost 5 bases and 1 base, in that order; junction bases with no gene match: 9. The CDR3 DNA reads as TGTGCCAGCAGCGTAGGGGGAGGGACAGGGTCCTACGAGCAGTACTTC. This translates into CASSVGGGTGSYEQYF.

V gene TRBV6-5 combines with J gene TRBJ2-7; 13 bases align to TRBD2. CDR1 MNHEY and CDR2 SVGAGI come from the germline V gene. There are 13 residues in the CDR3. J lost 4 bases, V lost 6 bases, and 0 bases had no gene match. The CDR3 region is CASRLAGGYEQYF. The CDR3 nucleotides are TGTGCCAGCAGACTAGCGGGGGGGTACGAGCAGTACTTC.

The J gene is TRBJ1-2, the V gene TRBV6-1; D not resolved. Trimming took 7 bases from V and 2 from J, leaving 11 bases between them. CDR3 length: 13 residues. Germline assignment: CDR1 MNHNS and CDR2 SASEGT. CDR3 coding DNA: TGTGCCAGCACTTCGTCGGTCAACTATGGCTACACCTTC. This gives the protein CASTSSVNYGYTF.

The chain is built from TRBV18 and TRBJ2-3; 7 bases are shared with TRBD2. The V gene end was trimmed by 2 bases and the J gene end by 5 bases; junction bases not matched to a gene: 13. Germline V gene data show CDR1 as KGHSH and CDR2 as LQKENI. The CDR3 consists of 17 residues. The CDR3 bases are TGTGCCAGCTCACCAAGGAATAGCGGGCATGTGGGAGATACGCAGTATTTT. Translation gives CASSPRNSGHVGDTQYF.

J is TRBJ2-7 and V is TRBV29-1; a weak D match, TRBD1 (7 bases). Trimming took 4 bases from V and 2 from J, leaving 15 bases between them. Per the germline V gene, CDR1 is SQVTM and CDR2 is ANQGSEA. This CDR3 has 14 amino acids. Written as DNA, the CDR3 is TGCAGCGTTGCGGGCAGGGGGGACCCCTACGAGCAGTACTTC. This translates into CSVAGRGDPYEQYF.

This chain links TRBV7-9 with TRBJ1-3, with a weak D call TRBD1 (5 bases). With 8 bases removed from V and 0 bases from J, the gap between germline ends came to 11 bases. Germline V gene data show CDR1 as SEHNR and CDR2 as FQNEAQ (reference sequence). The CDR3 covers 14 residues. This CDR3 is CASYGHSSGNTIYF. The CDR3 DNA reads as TGTGCCAGCTATGGACACAGCTCTGGAAACACCATATATTTT.